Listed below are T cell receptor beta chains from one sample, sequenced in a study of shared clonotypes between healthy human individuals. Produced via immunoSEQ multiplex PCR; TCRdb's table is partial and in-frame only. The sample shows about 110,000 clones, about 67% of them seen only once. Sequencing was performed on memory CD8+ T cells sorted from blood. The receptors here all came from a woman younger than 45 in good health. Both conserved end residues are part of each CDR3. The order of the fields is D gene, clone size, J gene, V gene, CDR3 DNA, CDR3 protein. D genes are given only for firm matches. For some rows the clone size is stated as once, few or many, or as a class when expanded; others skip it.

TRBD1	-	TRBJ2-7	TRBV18	TGTGCCAGCTCACCGAAGACCGGGACAGGGGTCCCCTACGAGCAGTACTTC	CASSPKTGTGVPYEQYF
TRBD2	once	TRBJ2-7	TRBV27	TGTGCCAGCAGCTCAATGACCGGGACTAGCAGATACGAGCAGTACTTC	CASSSMTGTSRYEQYF
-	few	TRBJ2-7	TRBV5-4	TGTGCCAGCAGCCCATTCGACAGGGAGGCCGAGCAGTACTTC	CASSPFDREAEQYF
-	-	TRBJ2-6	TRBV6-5	TGTGCCAGCAGTTACTCGGAGACTGGGGCCAACGTCCTGACTTTC	CASSYSETGANVLTF
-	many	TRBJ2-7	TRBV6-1	TGTGCCAGCAGTGAAGGTGAGGGGCTAGCTTCCTACGAGCAGTACTTC	CASSEGEGLASYEQYF
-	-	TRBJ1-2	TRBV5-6	TGTGCCAGCAGCTACAACCTGGGTTCTAACTATGGCTACACCTTC	CASSYNLGSNYGYTF
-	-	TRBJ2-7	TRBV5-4	TGTGCCAGCAGCACGCGAGGATCAGGGGCCCTTTTTTACGAGCAGTACTTC	CASSTRGSGALFYEQYF
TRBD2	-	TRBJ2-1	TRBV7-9	TGTGCCAGCAGCGCTAGGAGGACTAGCGGGAATGAGCAGTTCTTC	CASSARRTSGNEQFF
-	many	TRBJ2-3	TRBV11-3	TGTGCCAGCAGCTTAGAATGGGCAGGGGGGAGCACAGATACGCAGTATTTT	CASSLEWAGGSTDTQYF
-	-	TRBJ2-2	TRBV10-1	TGCGCCAGCAGCGATACGTCGGGGGAGCTGTTTTTT	CASSDTSGELFF
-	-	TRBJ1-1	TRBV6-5	TGTGCCAGCAGTTATAGTGTAGGGAACACTGAAGCTTTCTTT	CASSYSVGNTEAFF